This T cell receptor beta chain was obtained from a study of cytomegalovirus exposure and HLA in healthy donors. General observations from the study: Owing to their indistinguishability, certain V segments, notably TRBV6-2 and TRBV6-3, were excluded. A later analysis reported that several of the most significant clusters appeared to be linked to common viral pathogens, among them Epstein-Barr virus.

As to this clone: No antigen is known for it.

V lost 2 bases, J lost 1 base, and 10 bases lay in between. Germline V gene lookup returns CDR1 MRHNA and CDR2 SNTAGT. CDR3 length equals 15 residues. This PCR relied on a set of 60 Vbeta primers and 13 Jbeta primers. Profiling relied on immunoSEQ multiplex PCR, and the TCRdb table lists in-frame clones only, not all of them. Of over 85,000 clones listed, over 60% are singletons. The V gene is TRBV6-4, the J gene TRBJ2-3; D is ambiguous. The clonotype was recovered from a young man in good health and CMV-seropositive. The sample was PBMCs. The CDR3 region is CASSDRRSGTDTQYF. DNA of the CDR3: TGTGCCAGCAGTGACCGGCGGTCCGGCACAGATACGCAGTATTTT.